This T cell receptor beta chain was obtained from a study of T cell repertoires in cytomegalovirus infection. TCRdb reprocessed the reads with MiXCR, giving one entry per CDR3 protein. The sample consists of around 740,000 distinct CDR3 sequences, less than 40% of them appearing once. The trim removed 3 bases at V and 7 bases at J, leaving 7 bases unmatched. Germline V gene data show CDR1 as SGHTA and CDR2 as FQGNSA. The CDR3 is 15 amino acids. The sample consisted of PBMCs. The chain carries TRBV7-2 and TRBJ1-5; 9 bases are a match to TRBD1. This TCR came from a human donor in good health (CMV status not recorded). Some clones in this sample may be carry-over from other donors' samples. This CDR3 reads CASSFGGTGTQPQHF. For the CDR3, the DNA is TGTGCCAGCAGCTTTGGTGGGACAGGGACCCAGCCCCAGCATTTT.